This T cell receptor beta chain emerged from a study of PD-1 blockade in mismatch repair-deficient tumors. Some clones are missing from TCRdb's copy, which holds only in-frame ones; the method was immunoSEQ multiplex PCR. The sample yields tens of thousands of clones, around 88% seen once. The CDR3 runs 12 residues. CDR1 is GTSNPN, CDR2 SVGIG, per germline (reference sequence). The V end was cut by 5 bases, the J end by 4 bases, with 10 bases between. Every patient had mismatch repair deficiency by PCR or immunohistochemistry. This specimen consisted of peripheral blood, obtained 52 weeks after starting pembrolizumab. The chain carries TRBV30 and TRBJ2-3; maybe TRBD1 (6 bases). This clonotype was obtained from an adult with mismatch repair-deficient cancer. CDR3 coding DNA: TGTGCCTGGGGGACAACTTCAGATACGCAGTATTTT. Its protein is CAWGTTSDTQYF.